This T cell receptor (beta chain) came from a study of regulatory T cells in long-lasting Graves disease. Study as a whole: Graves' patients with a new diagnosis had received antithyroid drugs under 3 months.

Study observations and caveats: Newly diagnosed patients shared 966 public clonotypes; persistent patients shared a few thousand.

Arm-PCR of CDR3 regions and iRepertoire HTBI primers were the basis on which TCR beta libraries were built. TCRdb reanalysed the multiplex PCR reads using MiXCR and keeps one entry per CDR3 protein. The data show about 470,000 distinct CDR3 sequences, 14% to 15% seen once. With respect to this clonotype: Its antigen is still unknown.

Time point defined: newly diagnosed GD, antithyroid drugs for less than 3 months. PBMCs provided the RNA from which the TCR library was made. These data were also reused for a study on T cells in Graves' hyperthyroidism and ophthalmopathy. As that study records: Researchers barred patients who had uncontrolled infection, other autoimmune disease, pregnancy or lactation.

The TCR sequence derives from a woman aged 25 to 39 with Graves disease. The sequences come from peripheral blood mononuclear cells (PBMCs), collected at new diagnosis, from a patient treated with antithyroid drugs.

The CDR3 loop reads CASKGRTYEQYF. The CDR3 region has the DNA TGTGCCAGCAAGGGCAGGACCTACGAGCAGTACTTC. The V and J genes are TRBV6-2 or TRBV6-3 and TRBJ2-7; D gene uncertain. CDR3 length: 12 amino acids. V lost 7 bases, J lost 2 bases, and 9 bases lay in between. The germline V gene encodes CDR1 MNHEY and CDR2 SVGEGT.